These 4 T cell receptor beta chains share one sample of origin, sequenced in a study of blood T cells in healthy people across ages (dated by TCRdb to the mid-2010s). Library prep was done by 5' RACE. Sequencing used an Illumina HiSeq 2500. A second roughly 6 to 12 cycle PCR used a sample-barcoded 5' primer and a J-beta primer mix. TCRdb reworked the public reads: Q25 trimming with fastp, MiXCR clone assembly, productive beta chains retained. When rows share a CDR3 protein, they turn into one entry using the most common DNA and genes. Present in this sample are about 400,000 distinct CDR3 sequences, 50% to 60% of which were seen just once. Together, the top ten hold 51% of the sample. The sequencing input was blood. Every receptor here comes from a man in his 60s in good health.

This clonotype was seen more than once but under ten times. This chain links TRBV4-3 with TRBJ2-6; no clear D. This CDR3 has 16 residues. Germline lookup yields CDR1 LGHNA and CDR2 YSLEER. The V gene lost 3 bases and the J gene lost 6 bases, with 15 bases spanning the gap. The CDR3 spells CASSQFRFALANVLTF. The CDR3 DNA reads as TGCGCCAGCAGCCAGTTCCGTTTCGCCTTGGCCAACGTCCTGACTTTC.

The genes are TRBV5-1 and TRBJ2-7, with D possibly matching TRBD2 (6 bases). This CDR3 spans 14 amino acids. With 2 bases removed from V and 5 bases from J, the gap between germline ends came to 14 bases. In germline, CDR1 is SGHRS, CDR2 YFSETQ. CDR3 region: CASSFGGPADEQYF. DNA for the CDR3: TGCGCCAGCAGCTTCGGAGGGCCGGCCGACGAGCAGTACTTC.

This clonotype was recorded once. The rearrangement joins TRBV2 to TRBJ2-1, with TRBD1 identical over 10 bases. The CDR3 extends over 18 amino acids. Germline CDR1 and CDR2: SNHLY and FYNNEI. V shed 6 bases and J 7 bases; nucleotides not matched to a gene: 18. The CDR3 nucleotides are TGTGCCAGCAGCCCCGACAGGGGGCGTATTACGGGTCTGAATGAGCAGTTCTTC. This translates into CASSPDRGRITGLNEQFF.

The genes are TRBV20-1 and TRBJ2-3; 9 nucleotides agree with TRBD2. CDR3 size: 14 residues. The germline V gene encodes CDR1 DFQATT and CDR2 SNEGSKA (reference sequence). The trim removed 3 bases at V and 6 bases at J, leaving 7 bases unmatched. CDR3 protein: CSARREGLPDTQYF. The CDR3 region has the DNA TGCAGTGCTAGGCGGGAGGGCTTACCCGATACGCAGTATTTT.